These T cell receptor beta chains were read from a single sample in a study of blood T cell repertoires in COVID-19. The protocol was immunoSEQ multiplex PCR, while the TCRdb copy is restricted to in-frame clones and leaves out a portion. The sample holds about 18,000 clones; around 90% are singletons and the top ten take approximately 16%. The sample comprised peripheral blood. The receptor source for this set is a human donor in a cohort sampled during active COVID-19. CDR3s include the opening cysteine and the closing phenylalanine or tryptophan. The order of the fields is D gene, V gene, clone size, J gene, CDR3 protein, CDR3 DNA. The D gene is left open where the match is weak. Part of the rows lack a size; the others show once, few, many or a class for expanded clones.

D gene: TRBD1; V gene: TRBV7-9; clone size: -; J gene: TRBJ1-4; CDR3 protein: CASRTYRGYWEKLFF; CDR3 DNA: TGTGCCAGCAGGACATACAGGGGGTACTGGGAAAAACTGTTTTTT
D gene: TRBD2; V gene: TRBV30; clone size: once; J gene: TRBJ2-1; CDR3 protein: CAWSYQRGGSYNEQFF; CDR3 DNA: TGTGCCTGGAGTTACCAGCGGGGGGGCTCCTACAATGAGCAGTTCTTC
D gene: -; V gene: TRBV6-4; clone size: -; J gene: TRBJ2-1; CDR3 protein: CASSAGQGGYNEQFF; CDR3 DNA: TGTGCCAGCAGTGCAGGACAGGGAGGGTACAATGAGCAGTTCTTC
D gene: -; V gene: TRBV9; clone size: -; J gene: TRBJ1-2; CDR3 protein: CASSGDGVRPTALSNYGYTF; CDR3 DNA: TGTGCCAGCAGCGGCGACGGGGTCAGGCCCACGGCCCTGTCTAACTATGGCTACACCTTC
D gene: -; V gene: TRBV11-2; clone size: once; J gene: TRBJ1-1; CDR3 protein: CASNWEMNTEAFF; CDR3 DNA: TGTGCCAGCAATTGGGAGATGAACACTGAAGCTTTCTTT
D gene: -; V gene: TRBV6-2/TRBV6-3; clone size: -; J gene: TRBJ2-7; CDR3 protein: CASSFPGDTYEQYF; CDR3 DNA: TGTGCCAGCAGTTTTCCGGGAGACACCTACGAGCAGTACTTC
D gene: -; V gene: TRBV14; clone size: -; J gene: TRBJ2-1; CDR3 protein: CASSLPAASLYNEQFF; CDR3 DNA: TGTGCCAGCAGCCTACCGGCGGCATCACTTTACAATGAGCAGTTCTTC
D gene: -; V gene: TRBV20-1; clone size: -; J gene: TRBJ2-5; CDR3 protein: CSARATRAPGETQYF; CDR3 DNA: TGCAGTGCTCGTGCCACCCGGGCCCCGGGGGAGACCCAGTACTTC
D gene: -; V gene: TRBV5-8; clone size: -; J gene: TRBJ1-2; CDR3 protein: CASSLISGAGYGYTF; CDR3 DNA: TGTGCCAGCAGCTTGATCTCAGGGGCCGGCTATGGCTACACCTTC
D gene: TRBD1; V gene: TRBV11-2; clone size: -; J gene: TRBJ2-3; CDR3 protein: CASSLGQGISTDTQYF; CDR3 DNA: TGTGCCAGCAGCTTGGGACAGGGGATCAGCACAGATACGCAGTATTTT
D gene: TRBD2; V gene: TRBV4-1; clone size: -; J gene: TRBJ2-3; CDR3 protein: CASSQDLGTGGGGRDTQYF; CDR3 DNA: TGCGCCAGCAGCCAAGATCTCGGCACTGGCGGGGGGGGGAGAGATACGCAGTATTTT
D gene: TRBD2; V gene: TRBV11-2; clone size: -; J gene: TRBJ2-3; CDR3 protein: CASSLSGTSADTQYF; CDR3 DNA: TGTGCCAGCAGCTTGTCCGGGACTAGCGCAGATACGCAGTATTTT
D gene: TRBD2; V gene: TRBV7-6; clone size: -; J gene: TRBJ2-1; CDR3 protein: CASSSETSGSPYNEQFF; CDR3 DNA: TGTGCCAGCAGCTCAGAGACTAGCGGGAGCCCCTACAATGAGCAGTTCTTC
D gene: TRBD2; V gene: TRBV24-1; clone size: -; J gene: TRBJ2-5; CDR3 protein: CATSSGLAGSKETQYF; CDR3 DNA: TGTGCCACCTCTTCGGGACTAGCGGGTAGTAAAGAGACCCAGTACTTC
D gene: TRBD2; V gene: TRBV20-1; clone size: once; J gene: TRBJ2-7; CDR3 protein: CSASGGRAYEQYF; CDR3 DNA: TGCAGTGCTAGTGGAGGGAGGGCCTACGAGCAGTACTTC
D gene: -; V gene: TRBV27; clone size: -; J gene: TRBJ1-5; CDR3 protein: CASAGLYNQPQHF; CDR3 DNA: TGTGCCAGCGCGGGACTCTACAATCAGCCCCAGCATTTT
D gene: TRBD1; V gene: TRBV3-1/TRBV3-2; clone size: -; J gene: TRBJ1-5; CDR3 protein: CASSPDRARLPQHF; CDR3 DNA: TGTGCCAGCAGCCCGGACAGGGCGAGACTGCCCCAGCATTTT
D gene: TRBD1; V gene: TRBV5-1; clone size: -; J gene: TRBJ2-7; CDR3 protein: CASSLEGQGGLLVRF; CDR3 DNA: TGCGCCAGCAGCTTGGAGGGACAGGGGGGCCTCCTGGTTCGCTTC
D gene: TRBD1; V gene: TRBV6-5; clone size: -; J gene: TRBJ2-5; CDR3 protein: CASSQGQGQETQYF; CDR3 DNA: TGTGCCAGCAGCCAAGGACAGGGTCAAGAGACCCAGTACTTC
D gene: -; V gene: TRBV5-6; clone size: -; J gene: TRBJ2-5; CDR3 protein: CASSLRRLGGETQYF; CDR3 DNA: TGTGCCAGCAGCTTACGGCGGCTGGGAGGAGAGACCCAGTACTTC
D gene: TRBD2; V gene: TRBV6-6; clone size: -; J gene: TRBJ2-1; CDR3 protein: CASSYAGGYEQFF; CDR3 DNA: TGTGCCAGCAGTTACGCGGGAGGGTATGAGCAGTTCTTC
D gene: TRBD1; V gene: TRBV2; clone size: -; J gene: TRBJ1-4; CDR3 protein: CASSAGTGGYNEKLFF; CDR3 DNA: TGTGCCAGCAGTGCCGGGACAGGCGGGTATAATGAAAAACTGTTTTTT
D gene: -; V gene: TRBV6-1; clone size: -; J gene: TRBJ2-6; CDR3 protein: CASSEIRASGANVLTF; CDR3 DNA: TGTGCCAGCAGTGAAATCAGGGCCTCTGGGGCCAACGTCCTGACTTTC
D gene: TRBD2; V gene: TRBV7-3; clone size: once; J gene: TRBJ2-3; CDR3 protein: CASSRLAGGVRNTDTQYF; CDR3 DNA: TGTGCCAGCAGCCGACTAGCGGGAGGGGTTAGGAACACAGATACGCAGTATTTT
D gene: TRBD1; V gene: TRBV6-5; clone size: -; J gene: TRBJ2-3; CDR3 protein: CASSYLGQGTDTQYF; CDR3 DNA: TGTGCCAGCAGTTACTTGGGACAGGGCACAGATACGCAGTATTTT
D gene: TRBD2; V gene: TRBV30; clone size: -; J gene: TRBJ2-7; CDR3 protein: CAWRQPTSALSVKQYF; CDR3 DNA: TGTGCCTGGAGGCAACCTACTAGCGCCCTATCCGTAAAGCAGTACTTC
D gene: TRBD1; V gene: TRBV6-5; clone size: -; J gene: TRBJ2-7; CDR3 protein: CASRIPGQGEYF; CDR3 DNA: TGTGCCAGCAGGATACCGGGACAGGGAGAGTACTTC
D gene: -; V gene: TRBV5-1; clone size: once; J gene: TRBJ2-1; CDR3 protein: CASSFLQGNYNEQFF; CDR3 DNA: TGCGCCAGCAGCTTCCTTCAGGGGAATTACAATGAGCAGTTCTTC